The 3 T cell receptor beta chains below were found in one sample sequenced in a study of cytomegalovirus exposure and HLA in healthy donors. TCRdb's copy holds only in-frame clones and misses some; the assay was immunoSEQ multiplex PCR. Of 150,000 to 200,000 clones in the sample, about 90% were seen once. Sequencing was performed on PBMCs. The receptors derive from a woman aged 18-30 years in good health and CMV-seropositive.

The chain joins TRBV19 to TRBJ2-7; D perhaps matches TRBD1 (6 bases). The length of the CDR3 is 14 residues. Germline assignment: CDR1 LNHDA and CDR2 SQIVND (reference sequence). Trimming took off 5 bases at V and 0 bases at J, with 11 bases between the two ends. In DNA form, the CDR3 reads TGTGCCAGTAGTTTCCGGGACACCTCCTACGAGCAGTACTTC. Protein: CASSFRDTSYEQYF.

The chain is built from TRBV19 and TRBJ2-3, with 8 bases fitting TRBD2. Trimming at V came to 2 bases and at J to 5 bases, leaving 6 bases not matched to a gene. The CDR3 contains 15 residues. Per germline, CDR1 LNHDA and CDR2 SQIVND (reference sequence). DNA of the CDR3: TGTGCCAGTAGTATACGTAGCGGGAAGTTAGATACGCAGTATTTT. This codes for CASSIRSGKLDTQYF.

The chain has TRBV30 and TRBJ2-1; 9 bases are a match to TRBD2. The trim removed 4 bases at V and 4 bases at J, leaving 8 bases unmatched. CDR3 length equals 15 residues. Germline-derived CDR1 and CDR2 are GTSNPN and SVGIG (reference sequence). The DNA for the CDR3 is TGTGCCTGGAACGGACCGGGACTAGCTTACAATGAGCAGTTCTTC. It encodes CAWNGPGLAYNEQFF.